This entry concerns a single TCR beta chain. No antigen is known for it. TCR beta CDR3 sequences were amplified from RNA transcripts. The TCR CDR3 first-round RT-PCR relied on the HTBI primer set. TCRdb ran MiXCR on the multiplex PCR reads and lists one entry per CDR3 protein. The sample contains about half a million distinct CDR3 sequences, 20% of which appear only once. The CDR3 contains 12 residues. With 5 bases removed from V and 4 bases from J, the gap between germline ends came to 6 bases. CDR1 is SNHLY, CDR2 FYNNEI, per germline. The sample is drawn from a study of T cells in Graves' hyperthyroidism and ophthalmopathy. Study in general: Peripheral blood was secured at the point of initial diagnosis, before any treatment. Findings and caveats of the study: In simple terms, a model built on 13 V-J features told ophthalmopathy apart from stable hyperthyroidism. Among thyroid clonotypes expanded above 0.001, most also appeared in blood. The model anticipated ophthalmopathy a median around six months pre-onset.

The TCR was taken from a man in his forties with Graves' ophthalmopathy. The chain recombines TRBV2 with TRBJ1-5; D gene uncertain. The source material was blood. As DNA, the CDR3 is TGTGCCAGCAGTCTCCCGAATCAGCCCCAGCATTTT. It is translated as CASSLPNQPQHF.